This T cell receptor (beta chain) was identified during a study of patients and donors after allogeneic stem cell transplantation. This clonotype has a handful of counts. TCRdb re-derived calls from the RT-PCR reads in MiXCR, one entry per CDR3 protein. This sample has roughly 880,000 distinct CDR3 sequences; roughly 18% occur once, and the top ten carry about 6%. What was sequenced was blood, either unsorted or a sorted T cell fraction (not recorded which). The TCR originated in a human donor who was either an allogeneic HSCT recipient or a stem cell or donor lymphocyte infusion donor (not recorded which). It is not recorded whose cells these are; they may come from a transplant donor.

Here the CDR3 DNA reads TGTGCCAGCAGCGCAGACAGGGGGAAAGCTTTCTTT. This encodes CASSADRGKAFF. V gene TRBV3-1 combines with J gene TRBJ1-1; 9 bases map to TRBD1. V was clipped by 5 bases and J by 9 bases; unmatched bases: 4. This CDR3 has 12 amino acids. Germline loops: CDR1 LGHDT, CDR2 YNNKEL (reference sequence).